A selection of T cell receptor beta chains follows, all from one sample in a study of sequential checkpoint blockade in melanoma. Some clones are missing from TCRdb's copy, which holds only in-frame ones; the method was immunoSEQ multiplex PCR. The repertoire consists of under 45,000 clones, with almost 85% occurring once and the leading ten covering less than 6%. This material consisted of CD8+ T cells sorted from blood (inferred from file names), taken from a patient given nivolumab and ipilimumab in sequence. The source of these receptors is a human donor with melanoma. The CDR3 runs from the conserved cysteine through the conserved F or W. The D gene is left open where the match is weak. Expanded clones are given a class, and other clones once, few, many or no size at all.

V	D	J	size	DNA	CDR3
TRBV5-6	TRBD2	TRBJ2-1	NA	TGTGCCAGCAGCTTGGGGCTAGCGGGAGAACTAAATGAGCAGTTCTTC	CASSLGLAGELNEQFF
TRBV6-5	TRBD2	TRBJ2-1	NA	TGTGCCAGCAGTTATCGAACTAGCGAGACTGAGCAGTTCTTC	CASSYRTSETEQFF
TRBV7-9	NA	TRBJ2-1	NA	TGTGCCAGCAGCTCCTTAGCGGAGGCCTACAATGAGCAGTTCTTC	CASSSLAEAYNEQFF
TRBV19	NA	TRBJ2-7	NA	TGTGCCAGTAGTATAGACCTGGGCCGGACCTACGAGCAGTACTTC	CASSIDLGRTYEQYF
TRBV7-9	NA	TRBJ2-1	NA	TGTGCCAGCAGCCCGCCTTGGGGCGATGAGCAGTTCTTC	CASSPPWGDEQFF
TRBV10-3	NA	TRBJ2-7	NA	TGTGCCATCAGTGAGTCAGCCACCTACGAGCAGTACTTC	CAISESATYEQYF
TRBV6-6	TRBD1	TRBJ1-1	NA	TGTGCCAGCAGTTACTCGGGACAGAATTTGAACACTGAAGCTTTCTTT	CASSYSGQNLNTEAFF
TRBV2	TRBD1	TRBJ1-5	once	TGTGCCAGCAGTACCGGGACAGGGGATAGCAATCAGCCCCAGCATTTT	CASSTGTGDSNQPQHF
TRBV5-5	NA	TRBJ2-7	NA	TGTGCCAGCAGCTCGGAGGGACAGACAGAACCCTACGAGCAGTACTTC	CASSSEGQTEPYEQYF
TRBV7-9	NA	TRBJ1-3	NA	TGTGCCAGCAGCCTCCCAGCGAGCTCTGGAAACACCATATATTTT	CASSLPASSGNTIYF
TRBV27	TRBD1	TRBJ2-1	NA	TGTGCCAGCAGTCAGGGGGACAGCTACAATGAGCAGTTCTTC	CASSQGDSYNEQFF
TRBV6-4	NA	TRBJ2-1	NA	TGTGCCAGCAGTGCCGTAGGCGGCGGGGTAGGTAATGAGCAGTTCTTC	CASSAVGGGVGNEQFF
TRBV2	NA	TRBJ1-2	NA	TGTGCCAGACAAGGTTGGAGAATATACTATGGCTACACCTTC	CARQGWRIYYGYTF
TRBV10-2	NA	TRBJ2-2	NA	TGCGCCAGCAGTGACCTCGGACAGACTTTTGACATATTGAACACCGGGGAGCTGTTTTTT	CASSDLGQTFDILNTGELFF
TRBV19	NA	TRBJ1-1	NA	TGTGCCAGTAGTAAGTGGGCTGGGAACACTGAAGCTTTCTTT	CASSKWAGNTEAFF
TRBV15	NA	TRBJ2-6	NA	TGTGCCACCCTTGACACCTCTGGGGCCAACGTCCTGACTTTC	CATLDTSGANVLTF
TRBV4-1	NA	TRBJ1-4	NA	TGCGCCAGCAGCCAAGAGGCCCAAGGGGAAGCGAATGAAAAACTGTTTTTT	CASSQEAQGEANEKLFF
TRBV27	TRBD2	TRBJ2-7	once	TGTGCCAGCACCCAATCGGGGGGAAGGTTGGGGGAGCAGTACTTC	CASTQSGGRLGEQYF
TRBV30	TRBD2	TRBJ2-3	NA	TGTGCCTGGAGTGTCGGGAATGGGGGGGGAGATACGCAGTATTTT	CAWSVGNGGGDTQYF
TRBV27	NA	TRBJ2-7	NA	TGTGCCAGCAGTTACCAAGACGGGAACTACGAGCAGTACTTC	CASSYQDGNYEQYF
TRBV6-1	TRBD1	TRBJ1-4	NA	TGTGCCAGCAGTGGTTATAGGGACAGGTATAATGAAAAACTGTTTTTT	CASSGYRDRYNEKLFF